This T cell receptor (beta chain) was identified during a study of cytomegalovirus exposure and HLA in healthy donors. Findings of the study overall: Subsequent analysis of the 120 or so validation repertoires found a tendency for first-cohort TCR clusters to co-occur. In vitro confirmation showed a few CMV-associated chains to be CMV antigen specific.

Germline V gene data show CDR1 as MGHRA and CDR2 as YSYEKL. V shed 4 bases and J shed 0 bases, with 8 bases lying between them. The CDR3 has 14 amino acids. Concerning this clone itself: Antigen: not known.

The data were produced by immunoSEQ multiplex PCR, yet TCRdb's version contains in-frame clones alone and is incomplete. The sample shows approximately 110,000 clones, 86% of them seen only once. The receptor comes from a young woman in good health and CMV-seropositive. This chain joins TRBV4-1 and TRBJ2-3; tentatively, D is TRBD1 (5 bases). What was sequenced was PBMCs. CDR3 in amino acids: CASSPRASTDTQYF. As DNA, the CDR3 is TGCGCCAGCAGCCCCAGGGCAAGCACAGATACGCAGTATTTT.